Each of the 22 T cell receptor beta chains below was sequenced from the same sample in a study of blood T cell repertoires in COVID-19 (dated by TCRdb to the early 2020s). Libraries were constructed by the immunoSEQ multiplex PCR assay. This immuneACCESS table, as held by TCRdb, lists in-frame sequences with V and J called but not all clones. Of the missing ones, under half trace to an unresolved V gene in checked studies; the others have no known cause. The sample table holds 390,000 or so clones, of which about 90% were seen once. The top ten clones comprise about 2.9% of the sample. Sequenced sample: peripheral blood. The receptors stem from a woman aged 25-40 years with COVID-19, enrolled during active disease.

The V gene is TRBV13, the J gene TRBJ1-6; D possibly corresponds to TRBD1 (5 bases). V was shortened by 0 bases and J by 7 bases, with 13 bases between the two germline ends. The CDR3 loop spans 16 amino acids. CDR1 is PRHDT, CDR2 FYEKMQ, per germline (reference sequence). CDR3 protein: CASSLGIRAGNSPLHF. The CDR3 DNA reads TGTGCCAGCAGCTTAGGCATCAGGGCAGGCAATTCACCCCTCCACTTT.

J is TRBJ1-2 and V is TRBV27, with 10 bases identical to TRBD1. Germline V lookup: CDR1 MNHEY, CDR2 SMNVEV (reference sequence). V shed 6 bases and J 4 bases; nucleotides not matched to a gene: 2. This CDR3 region has 13 residues. CDR3 DNA: TGTGCCAGCAGGGGACAGGGGCGCTATGGCTACACCTTC. It specifies CASRGQGRYGYTF.

The chain recombines TRBV18 with TRBJ2-5; 7 bases line up with TRBD2. This CDR3 is built from 15 residues. The J segment lost 0 bases and the V segment lost 0 bases, leaving 1 base of the junction unmatched. Germline V CDR1 and CDR2: KGHSH, LQKENI. CDR3 region: CASSPPAGNQETQYF. Here the CDR3 DNA reads TGTGCCAGCTCACCACCAGCGGGGAACCAAGAGACCCAGTACTTC.

The rearrangement links TRBV2 to TRBJ1-1; D remains ambiguous. Per germline, CDR1 SNHLY and CDR2 FYNNEI. CDR3 length: 13 residues. Trimming shortened V by 5 bases and J by 1 base, and 8 bases separated the two germline ends. This CDR3 reads CASSREGNTEAFF. The CDR3, as DNA: TGTGCCAGCAGTCGAGAGGGGAACACTGAAGCTTTCTTT. Full variable domain (outside the CDR3, taken from reference TRBV2 and TRBJ1-1): EPEVTQTPSHQVTQMGQEVILRCVPISNHLYFYWYRQILGQKVEFLVSFYNNEISEKSEIFDDQFSVERPDGSNFTLKIRSTKLEDSAMYFCASSREGNTEAFFGQGTRLTVV.

This chain joins TRBV12-5 and TRBJ2-5; 7 bases map to TRBD1. CDR3 length: 14 amino acids. CDR1 is LGHNT and CDR2 is FRNRAP in the germline V gene. The J segment lost 5 bases and the V segment lost 6 bases, leaving 9 bases of the junction unmatched. In DNA, the CDR3 is TGTGCTAGTGGGACTCGACAGGGAACCGAGACCCAGTACTTC. Its protein is CASGTRQGTETQYF. The full variable domain, with the rest looked up from reference TRBV12-5 and TRBJ2-5, is DARVTQTPRHKVTEMGQEVTMRCQPILGHNTVFWYRQTMMQGLELLAYFRNRAPLDDSGMPKDRFSAEMPDATLATLKIQPSEPRDSAVYFCASGTRQGTETQYFGPGTRLLVL.

The chain joins TRBV29-1 to TRBJ1-2; D ambiguous. This CDR3 spans 14 amino acids. V lost 3 bases and J lost 4, with 15 bases in between. CDR1 SQVTM and CDR2 ANQGSEA come from the germline V gene. The CDR3 reads CSVDKEQLPYGYTF. The CDR3 bases are TGCAGCGTTGATAAGGAGCAGCTGCCCTATGGCTACACCTTC.

Here the CDR3 DNA reads TGTGCCAGCAGCTTGGGGGACAGGGCGGATAAACTGTTTTTT. Translating it yields CASSLGDRADKLFF. The chain joins TRBV5-6 to TRBJ1-4, with 9 bases that match TRBD1. The CDR3 sequence is 14 residues long. With 0 bases clipped from V and 11 bases from J, the junction kept 5 bases outside the gene matches. Germline V gives CDR1 SGHDT, CDR2 YYEEEE. The full variable domain, in which reference TRBV5-6 and TRBJ1-4 provide the parts outside the CDR3, is DAGVTQSPTHLIKTRGQQVTLRCSPKSGHDTVSWYQQALGQGPQFIFQYYEEEERQRGNFPDRFSGHQFPNYSSELNVNALLLGDSALYLCASSLGDRADKLFFGSGTQLSVL.

The J gene is TRBJ1-5, the V gene TRBV3-1 (or the pseudogene TRBV3-2); D is perhaps TRBD1 (5 bases). The CDR3 runs to 15 residues. Germline CDR1 is LGHDT and CDR2 is YNNKEL (reference sequence). V was clipped by 2 bases and J by 4 bases, with 12 bases between them. In nucleotides, the CDR3 is TGTGCCAGCAGCCAAAGTGGGGGAGGGAATCAGCCCCAGCATTTT. Translation: CASSQSGGGNQPQHF.

CDR3 residues: CASSPPNSYNEQFF. Here the CDR3 DNA reads TGTGCCAGCAGTCCCCCCAACTCCTACAATGAGCAGTTCTTC. The gene calls are TRBV28 and TRBJ2-1; D unclear. Deletions cut 5 bases from V and 0 bases from J, with 8 bases between. Per germline, CDR1 MDHEN and CDR2 SYDVKM. This CDR3 contains 14 residues.

This clone was found once. The V and J genes are TRBV5-1 and TRBJ1-1; D is unresolved. The CDR3 consists of 15 residues. CDR1 SGHRS and CDR2 YFSETQ come from the germline V gene. The V and J ends lost 0 bases and 2 bases respectively, with 11 bases between them. The CDR3 DNA follows: TGCGCCAGCAGCTTGGGACACGGTACTAACACTGAAGCTTTCTTT. Protein: CASSLGHGTNTEAFF.

This chain uses TRBV6-5 with TRBJ2-7; TRBD1 might be the D (5 bases). The CDR3 sequence is 16 residues long. With 0 bases removed from V and 1 base from J, the gap between germline ends came to 13 bases. From germline, CDR1 is MNHEY and CDR2 SVGAGI. Written as DNA, the CDR3 is TGTGCCAGCAGTTACTCGACGGGTCGACAGTCCTACGAGCAGTACTTC. Its protein product is CASSYSTGRQSYEQYF.

The chain combines TRBV7-2 with TRBJ2-2; TRBD2 matches at 7 bases. The CDR3 loop spans 17 amino acids. Trimming at V came to 0 bases and at J to 0 bases, leaving 4 bases not matched to a gene. The germline CDR1 and CDR2 sequences are SGHTA and FQGNSA. The CDR3 sequence: CASSLAPSGTNTGELFF. CDR3 sequence (DNA): TGTGCCAGCAGCTTAGCTCCTAGCGGAACGAACACCGGGGAGCTGTTTTTT.

This clone occurred a few times. V usage is TRBV28 and J usage is TRBJ1-2; a possible D gene is TRBD1 (6 bases). The CDR3 sequence is 14 residues long. Germline V gene lookup returns CDR1 MDHEN and CDR2 SYDVKM. Between the trimmed V and J ends, which lost 4 bases and 6 bases, there was a span of 15 bases. The CDR3 is CASSSPGGQNGYTF. The CDR3 DNA is TGTGCCAGCAGTTCCCCGGGGGGGCAAAATGGCTACACCTTC.

This clone was seen only once. The chain carries TRBV7-9 and TRBJ2-7; a possible D gene is TRBD1 (5 bases). Germline loops: CDR1 SEHNR, CDR2 FQNEAQ (reference sequence). The ends were cut back, 5 bases at V and 7 bases at J, with 12 bases in the middle. CDR3 length equals 12 residues. The CDR3 sequence: CASSGDRREQYV. The CDR3 DNA follows: TGTGCCAGCAGCGGAGACAGACGGGAGCAGTACGTC.

The rearrangement joins TRBV7-6 to TRBJ1-4, with D perhaps TRBD1 (5 bases). Trimming cost V 1 base and J 8 bases, with 14 bases left between them. Germline V gene sequence: CDR1 SGHVS, CDR2 FNYEAQ. This CDR3 contains 15 residues. The CDR3 sequence: CASSLGSGPMEKLFF. CDR3 in DNA: TGTGCCAGCAGCTTAGGTTCAGGGCCGATGGAAAAACTGTTTTTT.

In regard to this clone: Compared with germline, one end of the junction differs, possibly owing to a read error. The chain recombines TRBV5-6 with TRBJ1-2, with 7 bases aligning to TRBD1. CDR1 and CDR2 from the germline V gene are SGHDT and YYEEEE. The CDR3 runs 16 residues. The chain's CDR3 is CASSWRGRWGNDGYTF. For the CDR3, the DNA is TGTGCCAGCAGCTGGAGGGGGCGGTGGGGTAACGATGGCTACACCTTC.

The chain has TRBV6-6 and TRBJ1-5, with 7 bases lining up with TRBD1. The length of the CDR3 is 15 residues. V was clipped by 10 bases and J by 2 bases; unmatched bases: 11. CDR1 is MNHNY and CDR2 is SVGAGI in the germline V gene (reference sequence). As DNA, the CDR3 is TGTGCCACCAGCCGCGCAGGGGGACGCAATCAGCCCCAGCATTTT. It codes for CATSRAGGRNQPQHF.

The chain combines TRBV7-6 with TRBJ2-1, with 15 bases fitting TRBD2. This CDR3 comprises 18 residues. J gave up 0 bases and V 5 bases, and 5 bases lay outside the gene matches. From germline, CDR1 is SGHVS and CDR2 FNYEAQ. The chain's CDR3 is CASSPGLAGGLSYNEQFF. Written as DNA, the CDR3 is TGTGCCAGCAGCCCCGGACTAGCGGGGGGGCTCTCCTACAATGAGCAGTTCTTC.

The chain recombines TRBV30 with TRBJ2-7; possible D gene TRBD1, 5 bases. V lost 4 bases and J 7 bases, leaving 17 bases between the germline ends. The CDR3 contains 13 residues. Germline values: CDR1 GTSNPN, CDR2 SVGIG (reference sequence). In DNA form, the CDR3 reads TGTGCCTGGATCCTAAGGGGCGTGGGGGAGCAGTACGTC. This codes for CAWILRGVGEQYV.

This chain joins TRBV25-1 and TRBJ2-3, with TRBD1 identical over 9 bases. V gave up 5 bases and J gave up 2 bases; unmatched junction bases: 5. CDR3 size: 15 residues. Per germline, CDR1 MGHDK and CDR2 SYGVNS. The CDR3 coding sequence is TGTGCCAGCAGTCCAAGGACAGGGGACACAGATACGCAGTATTTT. Protein sequence: CASSPRTGDTDTQYF.

The chain joins TRBV6-2 or TRBV6-3 to TRBJ2-1, with 7 bases matching TRBD1. The CDR3 covers 16 residues. Germline V gives CDR1 MNHEY, CDR2 SVGEGT. The V and J ends lost 0 bases and 0 bases, in that order; junction bases with no gene match: 2. The CDR3 DNA reads as TGTGCCAGCAGTTACTCGAGACAGGGCTCCTACAATGAGCAGTTCTTC. Its protein is CASSYSRQGSYNEQFF.

V gene TRBV10-3 combines with J gene TRBJ1-3; 7 nucleotides agree with TRBD1. This CDR3 has 16 amino acids. Germline lookup yields CDR1 ENHRY and CDR2 SYGVKD. V was pared by 3 bases and J by 6 bases, with 11 bases of the junction left unmatched. Here the CDR3 DNA reads TGTGCCATCAGTGATCCAGGAAACAGGGGTTTAAACACCATATATTTT. Its protein is CAISDPGNRGLNTIYF.